Detailed here is one TCR beta chain. Antigen: not known. The CDR3 spans 14 residues. Germline CDR1 reads MNHNS; CDR2 reads SASEGT. The ends lost 10 bases at V and 2 bases at J; junction bases unmatched: 9. The data were obtained in a study of cytomegalovirus exposure and HLA in healthy donors. Study-wide findings and caveats: Investigators reported more than 150 TCR beta chains as tied to cytomegalovirus. Rare TCR sequences dominated, though some public TCRs recurred in many donors. In vitro checks showed that a few CMV-associated chains really do target CMV antigens.

Profiling relied on immunoSEQ multiplex PCR, and the TCRdb table lists in-frame clones only, not all of them. Counted here are about 150,000 clones, 86% occurring once; the ten biggest clones make up over 2%. The material sequenced was PBMCs. The receptor comes from a human donor in good health. V gene TRBV6-1 combines with J gene TRBJ2-7; 9 bases line up with TRBD1. CDR3 in amino acids: CATRGDRDTYEQYF. CDR3 DNA sequence: TGTGCCACTCGGGGGGACAGGGACACCTACGAGCAGTACTTC.